This T cell receptor beta chain was retrieved from a study of T cell changes during pregnancy in multiple sclerosis. The protocol was immunoSEQ multiplex PCR, while the TCRdb copy is restricted to in-frame clones and leaves out a portion. The table has 90,000 or so clones, 75% to 95% seen once. The CDR3 loop spans 14 amino acids. Trimming took off 10 bases at V and 8 bases at J, with 20 bases between the two ends. CDR1 and CDR2 from the germline V gene are MNHEY and SMNVEV (reference sequence). Sequencing used peripheral blood, obtained before pregnancy. V is TRBV27 and J is TRBJ1-4; D possibly corresponds to TRBD1 (6 bases). This receptor was identified in a female donor with multiple sclerosis, enrolled in a pregnancy study. Here the CDR3 reads CATAQGQGKEKLFF. In DNA form, the CDR3 reads TGTGCCACCGCACAGGGCCAGGGAAAAGAAAAACTGTTTTTT. Filled out from reference TRBV27 and TRBJ1-4, the complete variable domain reads EAQVTQNPRYLITVTGKKLTVTCSQNMNHEYMSWYRQDPGLGLRQIYYSMNVEVTDKGDVPEGYKVSRKEKRNFPLILESPSPNQTSLYFCATAQGQGKEKLFFGSGTQLSVL.